This TCR beta chain was observed in a study of blood T cell repertoires in COVID-19. Overall study context: Sites in the United States, Italy and Spain provided acute and convalescent COVID-19 samples.

Profiling relied on immunoSEQ multiplex PCR, and the TCRdb table lists in-frame clones only, not all of them. Counted here are about 160,000 clones, roughly 90% occurring once; the ten biggest clones make up approximately 4.9%. The CDR3 length is 16 residues. This TCR was recovered from a man younger than 40 with COVID-19, enrolled during active disease. This chain uses TRBV21-1 with TRBJ1-1. TRBV21-1 is a pseudogene. Material for sequencing was peripheral blood. The CDR3 nucleotides are TGTGCCAGCAGCAAAGCGGGAAGGGCGGGGAACACTGAAGCTTTCTTT. Amino acids: CASSKAGRAGNTEAFF.